The 10 T cell receptor beta chains below all came from one sample that was sequenced in a study of regulatory T cells in long-lasting Graves disease. Regarding time point: newly diagnosed GD, antithyroid drugs for less than 3 months. Researchers made the TCR library from RNA that was extracted from PBMCs. Researchers made TCR beta libraries by using iRepertoire HTBI primers and running Arm-PCR on CDR3 regions. TCRdb reanalysed the multiplex PCR reads using MiXCR and keeps one entry per CDR3 protein. Of some 200,000 distinct CDR3 sequences detected, about 19% appear once; the ten largest clones hold 12%. These data also featured in a second study, about T cells in Graves' hyperthyroidism and ophthalmopathy.

Sequencing was performed on peripheral blood mononuclear cells (PBMCs), taken at new diagnosis, from a patient treated with antithyroid drugs. The origin of the receptors is a woman aged 30 to 39 with Graves disease.

This clonotype was observed many times. J is TRBJ2-1 and V is TRBV29-1; the D is unclear. The CDR3 contains 17 residues. CDR1 is SQVTM, CDR2 ANQGSEA, per germline. V lost 2 bases, J lost 1 base, and 18 bases lay in between. In DNA form, the CDR3 reads TGCAGCGTTGAAATAATCTTGAGTAGGATTTCCTACAATGAGCAGTTCTTC. Translation: CSVEIILSRISYNEQFF.

This clonotype was detected ten times or more. The chain links TRBV30 to TRBJ1-2, with 8 bases lining up with TRBD1. This CDR3 region has 14 residues. The V gene end was trimmed by 2 bases and the J gene end by 6 bases; junction bases not matched to a gene: 8. From germline, CDR1 is GTSNPN and CDR2 SVGIG (reference sequence). DNA for the CDR3: TGTGCCTGGAGTACCCGGACAGGGCGGGATGGCTACACCTTC. Protein: CAWSTRTGRDGYTF. Drawing the rest from reference TRBV30 and TRBJ1-2, the complete variable domain is SQTIHQWPATLVQPVGSPLSLECTVEGTSNPNLYWYRQAAGRGLQLLFYSVGIGQISSEVPQNLSASRPQDRQFILSSKKLLLSDSGFYLCAWSTRTGRDGYTFGSGTRLTVV.

This clonotype was picked up many times. The chain's CDR3 is CASSLWVGLPGGNTIYF. CDR3 in DNA: TGTGCCAGCAGCCTATGGGTCGGCCTACCGGGTGGAAACACCATATATTTT. This chain uses TRBV3-1 with TRBJ1-3; D is ambiguous. V was shortened by 4 bases and J by 3 bases, with 19 bases between the two germline ends. CDR1 is LGHDT and CDR2 is YNNKEL in the germline V gene (reference sequence). The CDR3 is 17 amino acids.

This clonotype was seen repeatedly, ten times or more. The junction and the germline gene differ at one end; a read error may be behind it. This rearrangement joins TRBV5-1 to TRBJ1-1; D unclear. CDR1 SGHRS and CDR2 YFSETQ come from the germline V gene. This CDR3 comprises 15 residues. In DNA, the CDR3 is TGTGCCAGCAGCTTGGTGGCAGGACCGAACACTGAAGCTTTCTTT. It encodes CASSLVAGPNTEAFF. The full variable domain, completed using reference TRBV5-1 and TRBJ1-1, is KAGVTQTPRYLIKTRGQQVTLSCSPISGHRSVSWYQQTPGQGLQFLFEYFSETQRNKGNFPGRFSGRQFSNSRSEMNVSTLELGDSALYLCASSLVAGPNTEAFFGQGTRLTVV.

This clonotype has at least ten counts. The V and J genes are TRBV20-1 and TRBJ2-7, with D possibly TRBD2 on 5 matching bases. The CDR3 is 13 amino acids. The germline CDR1 and CDR2 sequences are DFQATT and SNEGSKA (reference sequence). Trimming took off 4 bases at V and 3 bases at J, with 13 bases between the two ends. CDR3 sequence (DNA): TGCAGTGCTAACCCCGGACTGAACTACGAGCAGTACTTC. This codes for CSANPGLNYEQYF.

This clonotype was counted at least ten times. The V gene is TRBV7-8, the J gene TRBJ1-5; TRBD1 might be the D (5 bases). The CDR3 sequence is 15 residues long. CDR1 and CDR2 (germline): SGHVS, FQNEAQ. Trimming removed 3 bases at V and 6 bases at J, with 15 bases between. The CDR3 reads CASSFGTALGQPQHF. In DNA, the CDR3 is TGTGCCAGCAGCTTCGGGACCGCGCTAGGTCAGCCCCAGCATTTT.

This clonotype was observed many times. V gene TRBV20-1 combines with J gene TRBJ1-2; 7 nucleotides agree with TRBD1. V lost 2 bases, J lost 5 bases, and 8 bases stayed unmatched. Germline lookup yields CDR1 DFQATT and CDR2 SNEGSKA (reference sequence). The CDR3 runs 14 residues. CDR3 bases: TGCAGTGCTAGACTCGGGACAGTTGATTATGGCTACACCTTC. This translates into CSARLGTVDYGYTF.

Comments on this clonotype: Germline is not matched at one junction end, which may reflect a read error. The genes are TRBV6-1 and TRBJ2-1; 9 bases map to TRBD1. Germline lookup yields CDR1 MNHNS and CDR2 SASEGT. This CDR3 has 16 residues. CDR3 coding DNA: TGTGCCAGCAGCAAACCTCCAGGACAGGGGCCGGAAGAGACAATCTTC. Encoded protein: CASSKPPGQGPEETIF.

This clonotype was detected many times. V is TRBV4-1 and J is TRBJ2-1, with TRBD2 matching 11 bases. The J segment lost 7 bases and the V segment lost 1 base, leaving 6 bases of the junction unmatched. The germline V gene has CDR1 MGHRA and CDR2 YSYEKL. The CDR3 spans 16 residues. The CDR3 sequence is CASSQVSGGVVNEQFF. CDR3 coding DNA: TGCGCCAGCAGCCAAGTTAGCGGGGGGGTTGTTAATGAGCAGTTCTTC.

This clonotype was picked up many times. The chain uses TRBV30 and TRBJ2-7, with 7 bases aligning to TRBD2. The CDR3 covers 14 residues. After removal of 5 bases from V and 3 bases from J, the junction contained 10 bases not matched to a gene. The V gene's germline CDR1 is GTSNPN and CDR2 SVGIG (reference sequence). The CDR3 is CAWSWGGTRYEQYF. In nucleotides, the CDR3 is TGTGCCTGGTCCTGGGGGGGGACCCGCTACGAGCAGTACTTC.